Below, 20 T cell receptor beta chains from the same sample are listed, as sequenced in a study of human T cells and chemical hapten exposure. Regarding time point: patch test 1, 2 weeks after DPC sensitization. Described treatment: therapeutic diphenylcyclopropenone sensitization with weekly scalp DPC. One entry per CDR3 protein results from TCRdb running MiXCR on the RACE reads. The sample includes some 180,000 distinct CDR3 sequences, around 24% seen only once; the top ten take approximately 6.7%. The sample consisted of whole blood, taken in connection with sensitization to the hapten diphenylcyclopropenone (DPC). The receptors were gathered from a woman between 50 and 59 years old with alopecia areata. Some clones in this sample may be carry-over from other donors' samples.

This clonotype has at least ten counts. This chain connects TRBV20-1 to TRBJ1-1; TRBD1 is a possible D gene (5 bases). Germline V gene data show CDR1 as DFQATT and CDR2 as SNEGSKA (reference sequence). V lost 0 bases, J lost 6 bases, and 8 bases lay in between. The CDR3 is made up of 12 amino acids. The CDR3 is CSAREGAAEAFF. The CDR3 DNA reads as TGCAGTGCTAGAGAAGGGGCGGCTGAAGCTTTCTTT.

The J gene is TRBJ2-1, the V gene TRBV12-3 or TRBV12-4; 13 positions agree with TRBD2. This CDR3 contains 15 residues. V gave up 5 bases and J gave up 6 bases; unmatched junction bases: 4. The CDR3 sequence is CASSRTSGRPNEQFF. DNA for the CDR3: TGTGCCAGCAGTCGGACTAGCGGGAGACCCAATGAGCAGTTCTTC.

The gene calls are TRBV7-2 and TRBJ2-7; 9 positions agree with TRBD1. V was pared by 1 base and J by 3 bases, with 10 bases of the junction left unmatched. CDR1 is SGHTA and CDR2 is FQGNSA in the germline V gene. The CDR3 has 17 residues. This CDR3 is CASSLGGQGQGDYEQYF. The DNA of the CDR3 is TGTGCCAGCAGCTTAGGCGGCCAGGGACAGGGAGACTACGAGCAGTACTTC.

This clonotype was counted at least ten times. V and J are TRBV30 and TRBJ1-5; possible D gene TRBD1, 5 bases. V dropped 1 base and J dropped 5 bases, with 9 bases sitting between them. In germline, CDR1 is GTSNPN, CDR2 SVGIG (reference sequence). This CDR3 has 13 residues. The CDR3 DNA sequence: TGTGCCTGGAGTGGGGGCCCAGATCAGCCCCAGCATTTT. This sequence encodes CAWSGGPDQPQHF.

The CDR3 reads CASSDYVGGADTGELFF. The CDR3 DNA follows: TGTGCCAGCAGTGATTATGTTGGGGGAGCGGACACCGGGGAGCTGTTTTTT. This rearrangement joins TRBV2 to TRBJ2-2, with D possibly being TRBD1 or TRBD2 (5 bases each). Germline CDR1 is SNHLY and CDR2 is FYNNEI. The length of the CDR3 is 17 residues. V was clipped by 3 bases and J by 3 bases, with 17 bases between them.

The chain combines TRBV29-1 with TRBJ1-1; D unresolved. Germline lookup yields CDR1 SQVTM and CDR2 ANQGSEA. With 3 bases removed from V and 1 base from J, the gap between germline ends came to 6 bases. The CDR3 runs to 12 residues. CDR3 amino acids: CSVDSQNTEAFF. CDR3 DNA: TGCAGCGTTGACTCCCAGAACACTGAAGCTTTCTTT.

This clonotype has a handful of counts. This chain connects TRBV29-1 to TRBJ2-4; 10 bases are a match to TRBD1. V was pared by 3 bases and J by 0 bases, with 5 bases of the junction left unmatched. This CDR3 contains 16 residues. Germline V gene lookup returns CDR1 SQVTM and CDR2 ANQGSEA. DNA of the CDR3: TGCAGCGTTGAGACAGGGGGCGAACGAGCCAAAAACATTCAGTACTTC. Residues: CSVETGGERAKNIQYF.

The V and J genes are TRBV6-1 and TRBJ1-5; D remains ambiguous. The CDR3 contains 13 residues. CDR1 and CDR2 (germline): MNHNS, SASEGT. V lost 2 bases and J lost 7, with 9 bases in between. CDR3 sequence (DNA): TGTGCCAGCAGTGAAAGACGGTTACAGCCCCAGCATTTT. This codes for CASSERRLQPQHF.

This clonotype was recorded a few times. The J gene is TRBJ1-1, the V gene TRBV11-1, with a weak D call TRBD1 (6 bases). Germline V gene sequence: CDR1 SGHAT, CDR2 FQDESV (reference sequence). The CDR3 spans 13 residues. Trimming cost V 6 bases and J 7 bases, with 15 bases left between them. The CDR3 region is CASRHTGSNEAFF. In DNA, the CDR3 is TGTGCCAGCAGACATACAGGGTCTAATGAAGCTTTCTTT.

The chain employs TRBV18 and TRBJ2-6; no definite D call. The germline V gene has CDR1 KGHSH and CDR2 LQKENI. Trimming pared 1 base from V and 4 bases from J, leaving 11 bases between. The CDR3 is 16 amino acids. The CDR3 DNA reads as TGTGCCAGCTCACCACTTTCCGGAGCGGGGGCCAACGTCCTGACTTTC. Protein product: CASSPLSGAGANVLTF.

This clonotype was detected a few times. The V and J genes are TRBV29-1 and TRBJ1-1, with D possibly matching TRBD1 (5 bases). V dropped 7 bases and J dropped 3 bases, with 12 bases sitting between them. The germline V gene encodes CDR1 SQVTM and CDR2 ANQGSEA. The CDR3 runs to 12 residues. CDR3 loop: CSGRGGDTEAFF. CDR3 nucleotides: TGCAGCGGGCGTGGAGGGGACACTGAAGCTTTCTTT.

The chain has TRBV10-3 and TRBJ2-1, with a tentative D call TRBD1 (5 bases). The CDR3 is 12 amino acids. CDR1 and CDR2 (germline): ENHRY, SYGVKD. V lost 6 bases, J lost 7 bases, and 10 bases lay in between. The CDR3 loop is CAISGKGNEQFF. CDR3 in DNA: TGTGCCATCAGCGGAAAGGGGAATGAGCAGTTCTTC.

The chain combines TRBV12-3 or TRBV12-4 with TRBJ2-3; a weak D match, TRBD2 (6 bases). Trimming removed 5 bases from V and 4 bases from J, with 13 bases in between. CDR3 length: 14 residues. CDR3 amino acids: CASSTSGEADTQYF. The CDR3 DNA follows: TGTGCCAGCAGTACCTCCGGGGAGGCAGATACGCAGTATTTT.

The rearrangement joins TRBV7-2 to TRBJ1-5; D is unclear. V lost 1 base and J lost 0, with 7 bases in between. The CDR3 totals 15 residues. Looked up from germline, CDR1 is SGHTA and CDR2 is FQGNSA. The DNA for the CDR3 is TGTGCCAGCAGCTTAGTACCAGATAGCAATCAGCCCCAGCATTTT. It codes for CASSLVPDSNQPQHF.

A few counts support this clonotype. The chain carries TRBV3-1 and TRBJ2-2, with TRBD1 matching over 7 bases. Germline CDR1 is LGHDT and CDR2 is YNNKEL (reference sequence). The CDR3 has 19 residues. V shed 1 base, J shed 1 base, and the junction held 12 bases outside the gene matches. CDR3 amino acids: CASSQVAPGGHLNTGELFF. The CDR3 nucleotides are TGTGCCAGCAGCCAAGTTGCGCCAGGGGGTCATTTGAACACCGGGGAGCTGTTTTTT.

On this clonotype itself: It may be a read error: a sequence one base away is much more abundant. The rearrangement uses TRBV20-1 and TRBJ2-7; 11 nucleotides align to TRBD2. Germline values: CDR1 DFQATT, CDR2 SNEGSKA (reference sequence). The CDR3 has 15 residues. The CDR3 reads CSTRSLAGGPYEQYF. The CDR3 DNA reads TGCAGTACTAGATCCCTAGCGGGAGGCCCCTACGAGCAGTACTTC.

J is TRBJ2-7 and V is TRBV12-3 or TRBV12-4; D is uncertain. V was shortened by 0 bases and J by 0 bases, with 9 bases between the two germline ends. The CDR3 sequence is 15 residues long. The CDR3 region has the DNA TGTGCCAGCAGTTTAGCGGGCAGGTTCTCCTACGAGCAGTACTTC. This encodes CASSLAGRFSYEQYF.

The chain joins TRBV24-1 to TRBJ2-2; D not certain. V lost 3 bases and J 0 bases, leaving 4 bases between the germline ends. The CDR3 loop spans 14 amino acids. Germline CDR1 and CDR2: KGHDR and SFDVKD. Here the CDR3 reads CATSDPANTGELFF. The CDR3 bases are TGTGCCACCAGTGATCCCGCGAACACCGGGGAGCTGTTTTTT.

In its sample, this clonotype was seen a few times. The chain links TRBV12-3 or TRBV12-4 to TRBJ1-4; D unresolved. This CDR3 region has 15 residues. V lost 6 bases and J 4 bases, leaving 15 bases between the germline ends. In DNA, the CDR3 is TGTGCCAGCAGAATCCGCCCAGGTTTTAATGAAAAACTGTTTTTT. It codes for CASRIRPGFNEKLFF.

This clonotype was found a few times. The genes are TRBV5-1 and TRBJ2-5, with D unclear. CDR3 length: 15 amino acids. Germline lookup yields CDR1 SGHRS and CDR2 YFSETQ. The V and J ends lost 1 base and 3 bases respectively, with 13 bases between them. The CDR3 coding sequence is TGCGCCAGCAGCTTGATGAGTCCAACGAAAGAGACCCAGTACTTC. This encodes CASSLMSPTKETQYF.